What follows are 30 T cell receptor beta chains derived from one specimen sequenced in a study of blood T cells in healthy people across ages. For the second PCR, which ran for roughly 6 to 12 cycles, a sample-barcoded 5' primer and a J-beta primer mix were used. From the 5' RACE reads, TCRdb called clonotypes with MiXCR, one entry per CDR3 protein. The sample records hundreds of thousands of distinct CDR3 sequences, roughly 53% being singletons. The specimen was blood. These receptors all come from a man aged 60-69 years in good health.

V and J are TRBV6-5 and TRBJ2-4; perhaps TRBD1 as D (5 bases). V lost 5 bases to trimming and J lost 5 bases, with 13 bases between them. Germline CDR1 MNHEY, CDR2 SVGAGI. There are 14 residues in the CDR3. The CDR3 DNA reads TGTGCCAGCAGTCCAGCTGGGGCCCAAAACATTCAGTACTTC. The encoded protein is CASSPAGAQNIQYF.

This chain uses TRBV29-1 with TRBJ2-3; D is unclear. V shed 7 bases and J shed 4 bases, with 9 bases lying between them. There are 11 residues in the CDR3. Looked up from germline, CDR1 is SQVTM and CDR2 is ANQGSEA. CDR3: CSGKAADTQYF. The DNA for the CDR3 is TGCAGCGGCAAGGCGGCAGATACGCAGTATTTT.

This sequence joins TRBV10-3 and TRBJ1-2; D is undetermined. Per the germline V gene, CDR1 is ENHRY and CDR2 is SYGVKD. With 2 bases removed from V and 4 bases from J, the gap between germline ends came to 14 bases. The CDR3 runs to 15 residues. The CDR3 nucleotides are TGTGCCATCAGTGAGCGGACGGAGGGTGGCTATGGCTACACCTTC. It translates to CAISERTEGGYGYTF.

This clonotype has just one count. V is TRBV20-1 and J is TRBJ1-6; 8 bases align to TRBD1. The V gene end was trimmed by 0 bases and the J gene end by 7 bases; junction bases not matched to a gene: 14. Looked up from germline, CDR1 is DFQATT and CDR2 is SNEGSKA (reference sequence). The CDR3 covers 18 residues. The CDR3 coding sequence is TGCAGTGCTAGAGATTTTAGAGAGGGGACAGGCCCCAATTCACCCCTCCACTTT. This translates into CSARDFREGTGPNSPLHF.

CDR3: CSARWDLSYNEQFF. CDR3 nucleotides: TGCAGTGCTAGATGGGACCTATCCTACAATGAGCAGTTCTTC. The genes are TRBV20-1 and TRBJ2-1; either TRBD1 or TRBD2 may fit D (5 bases each). CDR3 size: 14 residues. Trimming removed 2 bases from V and 1 base from J, with 9 bases in between. Germline loops: CDR1 DFQATT, CDR2 SNEGSKA (reference sequence).

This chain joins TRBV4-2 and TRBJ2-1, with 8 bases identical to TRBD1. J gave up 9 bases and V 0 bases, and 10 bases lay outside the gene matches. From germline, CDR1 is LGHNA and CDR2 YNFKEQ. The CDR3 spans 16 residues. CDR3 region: CASSQDPGGEVGEQFF. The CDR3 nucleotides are TGTGCCAGCAGCCAAGATCCAGGGGGCGAAGTGGGTGAGCAGTTCTTC.

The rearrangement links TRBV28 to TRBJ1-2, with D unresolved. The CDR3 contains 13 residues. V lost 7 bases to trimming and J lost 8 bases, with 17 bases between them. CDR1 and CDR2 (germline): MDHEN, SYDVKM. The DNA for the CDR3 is TGTGCCAGCACCAGTGCCCGGTCCTCGGGCTACACCTTC. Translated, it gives CASTSARSSGYTF.

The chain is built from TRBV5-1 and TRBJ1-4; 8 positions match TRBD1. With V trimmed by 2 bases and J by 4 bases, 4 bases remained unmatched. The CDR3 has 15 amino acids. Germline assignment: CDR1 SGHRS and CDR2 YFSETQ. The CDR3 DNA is TGCGCCAGCAGCTTCCAGGGGGCGGTTAATGAAAAACTGTTTTTT. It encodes CASSFQGAVNEKLFF.

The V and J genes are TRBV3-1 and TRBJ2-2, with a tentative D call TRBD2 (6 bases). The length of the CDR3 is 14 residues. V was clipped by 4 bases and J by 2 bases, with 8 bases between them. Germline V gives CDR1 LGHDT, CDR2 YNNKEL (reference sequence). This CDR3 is CASSPGTNTGELFF. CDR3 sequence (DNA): TGTGCCAGCAGCCCCGGGACTAACACCGGGGAGCTGTTTTTT.

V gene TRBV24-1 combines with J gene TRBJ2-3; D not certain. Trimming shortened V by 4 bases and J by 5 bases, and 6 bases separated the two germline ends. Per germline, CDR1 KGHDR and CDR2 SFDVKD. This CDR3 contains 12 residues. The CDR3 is CATSDTKDTQYF. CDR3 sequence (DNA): TGTGCCACCAGTGACACAAAAGATACGCAGTATTTT.

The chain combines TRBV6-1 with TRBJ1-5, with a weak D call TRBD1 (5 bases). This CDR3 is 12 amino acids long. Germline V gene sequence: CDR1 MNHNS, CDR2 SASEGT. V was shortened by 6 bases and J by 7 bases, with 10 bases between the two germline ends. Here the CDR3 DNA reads TGTGCCAGCAGGGACAATCAGCAGCCCCAGCATTTT. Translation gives CASRDNQQPQHF.

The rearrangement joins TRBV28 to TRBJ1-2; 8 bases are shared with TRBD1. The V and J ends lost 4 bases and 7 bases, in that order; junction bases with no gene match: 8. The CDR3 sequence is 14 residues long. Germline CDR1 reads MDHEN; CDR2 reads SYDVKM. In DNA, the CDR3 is TGTGCCAGCAGTTCAGGGGGCGCGAGACCTGGCTACACCTTC. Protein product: CASSSGGARPGYTF.

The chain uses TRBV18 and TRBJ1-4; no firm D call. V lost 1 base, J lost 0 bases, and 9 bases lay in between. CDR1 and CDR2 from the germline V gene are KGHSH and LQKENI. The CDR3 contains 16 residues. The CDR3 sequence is CASSPRQVPTNEKLFF. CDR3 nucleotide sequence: TGTGCCAGCTCACCACGTCAAGTTCCAACTAATGAAAAACTGTTTTTT. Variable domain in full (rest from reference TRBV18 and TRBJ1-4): NAGVMQNPRHLVRRRGQEARLRCSPMKGHSHVYWYRQLPEEGLKFMVYLQKENIIDESGMPKERFSAEFPKEGPSILRIQQVVRGDSAAYFCASSPRQVPTNEKLFFGSGTQLSVL.

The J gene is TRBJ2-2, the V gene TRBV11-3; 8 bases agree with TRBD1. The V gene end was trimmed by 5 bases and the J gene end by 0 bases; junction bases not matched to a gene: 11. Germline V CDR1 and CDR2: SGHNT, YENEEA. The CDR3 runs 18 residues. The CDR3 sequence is CASSPRTGRLTNTGELFF. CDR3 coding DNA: TGTGCCAGCAGCCCTCGGACAGGGAGACTCACGAACACCGGGGAGCTGTTTTTT.

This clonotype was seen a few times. CDR3 nucleotides: TGTGCCAGCAGCGTACGTGCGGGGTTGAAGTACAATGAGCAGTTCTTC. Translated: CASSVRAGLKYNEQFF. This rearrangement joins TRBV9 to TRBJ2-1, with D possibly matching TRBD2 (6 bases). The germline gives CDR1 SGDLS, CDR2 YYNGEE. Trimming removed 1 base from V and 4 bases from J, with 15 bases in between. The CDR3 is 16 amino acids.

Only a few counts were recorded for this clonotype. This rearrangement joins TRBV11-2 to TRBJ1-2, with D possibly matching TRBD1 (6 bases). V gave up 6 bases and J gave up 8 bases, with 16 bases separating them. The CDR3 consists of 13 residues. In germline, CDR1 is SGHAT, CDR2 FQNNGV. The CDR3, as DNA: TGTGCCAGCAGTCGAGGACAGTCGGGGGGCTACACCTTC. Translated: CASSRGQSGGYTF.

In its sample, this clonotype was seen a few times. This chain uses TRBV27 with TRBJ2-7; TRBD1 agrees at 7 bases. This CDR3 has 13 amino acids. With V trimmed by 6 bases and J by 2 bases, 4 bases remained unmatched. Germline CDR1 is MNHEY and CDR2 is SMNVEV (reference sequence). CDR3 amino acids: CASSRDSTYEQYF. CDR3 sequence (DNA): TGTGCCAGCAGCCGGGACAGCACCTACGAGCAGTACTTC.

CDR3 amino acids: CASSLVPSLGQETQYF. CDR3 sequence (DNA): TGCGCCAGCAGCTTGGTCCCCTCCTTGGGCCAAGAGACCCAGTACTTC. The chain carries TRBV5-1 and TRBJ2-5; D call uncertain. Germline values: CDR1 SGHRS, CDR2 YFSETQ. CDR3 size: 16 residues. V lost 0 bases to trimming and J lost 1 base, with 13 bases between them.

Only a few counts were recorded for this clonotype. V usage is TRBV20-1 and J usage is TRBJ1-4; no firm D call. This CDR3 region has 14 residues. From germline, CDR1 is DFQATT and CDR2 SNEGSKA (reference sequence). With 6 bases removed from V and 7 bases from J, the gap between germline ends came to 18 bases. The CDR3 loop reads CSATRASVGEKLFF. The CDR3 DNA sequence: TGCAGTGCGACCCGGGCGTCAGTAGGTGAAAAACTGTTTTTT.

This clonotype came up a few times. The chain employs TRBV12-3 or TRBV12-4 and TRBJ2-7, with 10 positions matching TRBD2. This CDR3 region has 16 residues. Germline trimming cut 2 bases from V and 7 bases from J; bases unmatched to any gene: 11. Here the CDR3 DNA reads TGTGCCAGCAGTTTATGGTCTAGCGGGGGAAAAGAGGAGCAGTACTTC. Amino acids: CASSLWSSGGKEEQYF.

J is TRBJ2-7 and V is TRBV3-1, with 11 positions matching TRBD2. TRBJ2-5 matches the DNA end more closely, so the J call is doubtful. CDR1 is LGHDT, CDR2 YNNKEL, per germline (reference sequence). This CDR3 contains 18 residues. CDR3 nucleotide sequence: TGTGCCAGCAGCCAAGCTTTAACACTAGCGGGGGTCCGGGAGACCCAGTACTTC. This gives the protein CASSQALTLAGVRETQYF.

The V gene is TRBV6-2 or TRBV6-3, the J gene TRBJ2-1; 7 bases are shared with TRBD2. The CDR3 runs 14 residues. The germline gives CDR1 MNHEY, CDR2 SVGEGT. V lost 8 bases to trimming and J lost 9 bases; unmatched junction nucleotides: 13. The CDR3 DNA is TGTGCCAGCGCCCCCGCCCAGTCGGGGGGTGAGCAGTTCTTC. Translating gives CASAPAQSGGEQFF.

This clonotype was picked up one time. The CDR3 spells CASSWGGKETQYF. The CDR3 coding sequence is TGTGCCAGCAGCTGGGGTGGAAAAGAGACCCAGTACTTC. The chain couples TRBV5-6 to TRBJ2-5; D gene unclear. The ends were cut back, 3 bases at V and 3 bases at J, with 9 bases in the middle. Germline V gene lookup returns CDR1 SGHDT and CDR2 YYEEEE. The CDR3 consists of 13 residues.

CDR3 residues: CASSHRQGEFYYGYTF. The CDR3 DNA follows: TGTGCCAGCAGCCACAGACAGGGTGAATTCTACTATGGCTACACCTTC. The chain links TRBV9 to TRBJ1-2; 7 bases line up with TRBD1. The CDR3 loop spans 16 amino acids. The germline CDR1 and CDR2 sequences are SGDLS and YYNGEE. V lost 4 bases and J lost 3; bases outside the gene matches: 12. Full variable domain (outside the CDR3, taken from reference TRBV9 and TRBJ1-2): DSGVTQTPKHLITATGQRVTLRCSPRSGDLSVYWYQQSLDQGLQFLIQYYNGEERAKGNILERFSAQQFPDLHSELNLSSLELGDSALYFCASSHRQGEFYYGYTFGSGTRLTVV.

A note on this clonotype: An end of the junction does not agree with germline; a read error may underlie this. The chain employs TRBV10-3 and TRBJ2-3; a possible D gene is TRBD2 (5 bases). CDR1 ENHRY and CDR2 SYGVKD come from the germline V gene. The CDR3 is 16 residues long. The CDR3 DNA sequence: TGTGCCATCAGTGACCAGACTAACTTATTCACAGACACGCAGTATTTT. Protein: CAISDQTNLFTDTQYF.

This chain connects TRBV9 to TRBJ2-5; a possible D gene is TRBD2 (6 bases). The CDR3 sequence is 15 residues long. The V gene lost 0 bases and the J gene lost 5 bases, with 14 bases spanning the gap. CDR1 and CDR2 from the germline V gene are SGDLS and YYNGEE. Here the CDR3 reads CASSVGIGAGETQYF. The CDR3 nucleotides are TGTGCCAGCAGCGTAGGCATAGGGGCGGGGGAGACCCAGTACTTC.

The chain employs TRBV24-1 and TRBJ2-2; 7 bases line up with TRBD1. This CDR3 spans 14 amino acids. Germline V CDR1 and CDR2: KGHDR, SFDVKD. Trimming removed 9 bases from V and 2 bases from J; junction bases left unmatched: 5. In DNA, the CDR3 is TGTGCCACCGCCGGACAGGACAACACCGGGGAGCTGTTTTTT. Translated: CATAGQDNTGELFF.

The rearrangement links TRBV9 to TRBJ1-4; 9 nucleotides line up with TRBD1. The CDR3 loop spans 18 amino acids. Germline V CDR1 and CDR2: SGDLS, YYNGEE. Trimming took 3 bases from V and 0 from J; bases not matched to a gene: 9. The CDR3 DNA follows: TGTGCCAGCAGCGGCACAGGGGGCTCCACAGCAACTAATGAAAAACTGTTTTTT. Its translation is CASSGTGGSTATNEKLFF.

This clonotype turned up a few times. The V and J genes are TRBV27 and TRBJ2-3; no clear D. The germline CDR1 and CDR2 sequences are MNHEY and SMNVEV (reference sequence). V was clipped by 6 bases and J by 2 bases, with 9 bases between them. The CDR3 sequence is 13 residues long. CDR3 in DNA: TGTGCCAGCAGGGACCGTACCACAGATACGCAGTATTTT. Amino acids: CASRDRTTDTQYF.

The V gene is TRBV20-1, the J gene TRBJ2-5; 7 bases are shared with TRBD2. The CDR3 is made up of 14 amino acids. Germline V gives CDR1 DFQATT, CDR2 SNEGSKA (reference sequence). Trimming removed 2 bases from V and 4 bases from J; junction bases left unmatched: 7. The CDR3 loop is CSARPGTTLETQYF. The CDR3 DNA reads TGCAGTGCTAGACCCGGGACTACCCTAGAGACCCAGTACTTC.